Following are 9 T cell receptor beta chains from one sample sequenced in a study of T-cell reconstitution after alpha-beta-depleted transplantation in children. Researchers prepared the TCRbeta library using unique molecular identifiers, the study reports. From the PCR reads, TCRdb called clonotypes with MiXCR, one entry per CDR3 protein. The sample lists about 230,000 distinct CDR3 sequences; roughly a tenth were seen once. The sequencing used PBMCs, collected before TCRalphabeta/CD19-depleted stem cell transplant. These receptors all stem from a child younger than two with acute myeloid leukemia, due to receive a stem cell transplant.

About this clonotype itself: This may come from a read error, since a much larger clone is one base off. This chain uses TRBV2 with TRBJ2-5; 10 bases agree with TRBD2. Germline V CDR1 and CDR2: SNHLY, FYNNEI. There are 16 residues in the CDR3. CDR3 sequence: CARSEFRLAGEETQYF. DNA of the CDR3: TGTGCCCGCAGTGAATTTCGACTAGCGGGTGAAGAGACCCAGTACTTC.

Many counts were recorded for this clonotype. CDR3 loop: CSARGRSGQETQYF. Written as DNA, the CDR3 is TGCAGTGCTAGGGGGCGGTCAGGTCAAGAGACCCAGTACTTC. The chain employs TRBV20-1 and TRBJ2-5; a possible D gene is TRBD1 (5 bases). The CDR3 runs to 14 residues. Germline V lookup: CDR1 DFQATT, CDR2 SNEGSKA (reference sequence). The ends were cut back, 3 bases at V and 2 bases at J, with 13 bases in the middle.

This clonotype was detected many times. The V and J genes are TRBV5-5 and TRBJ2-1, with 14 bases matching TRBD2. CDR1 and CDR2 (germline): SGHKS, YYEKEE (reference sequence). The trim removed 0 bases at V and 1 base at J, leaving 3 bases unmatched. CDR3 length equals 18 residues. The CDR3 DNA reads TGTGCCAGCAGCTTGGAGACTAGCGGGAGGGGTTCCTACAATGAGCAGTTCTTC. This codes for CASSLETSGRGSYNEQFF.

This clonotype was observed many times. In nucleotides, the CDR3 is TGTGCCAGCAGCTCGGACGGGGTCACTGAAGCTTTCTTT. This encodes CASSSDGVTEAFF. The chain employs TRBV5-6 and TRBJ1-1; D remains ambiguous. Germline V gene sequence: CDR1 SGHDT, CDR2 YYEEEE. V was pared by 3 bases and J by 4 bases, with 10 bases between. This CDR3 region has 13 residues.

This clonotype was counted ten times or more. The gene calls are TRBV10-3 and TRBJ1-5; a possible D gene is TRBD1 (6 bases). In germline, CDR1 is ENHRY, CDR2 SYGVKD. This CDR3 region has 15 residues. Trimming stripped 6 bases from V and 0 bases from J, with 12 bases between. The chain's CDR3 is CAIRKTGDSNQPQHF. CDR3 DNA sequence: TGTGCCATCAGGAAGACAGGAGATAGCAATCAGCCCCAGCATTTT.

Only a few counts were recorded for this clonotype. V gene TRBV2 combines with J gene TRBJ1-1; D ambiguous. This CDR3 has 13 residues. Germline CDR1 reads SNHLY; CDR2 reads FYNNEI. Trimming left V 3 bases short and J 8 bases short, with 13 bases between. The CDR3 bases are TGTGCCAGCAGTGAGGGTCTTACGGGGGAAGCTTTCTTT. Translation gives CASSEGLTGEAFF.

This clonotype was seen only a few times. V is TRBV4-1 and J is TRBJ2-7, with unresolved D. V lost 4 bases, J lost 4 bases, and 14 bases lay in between. There are 14 residues in the CDR3. Germline assignment: CDR1 MGHRA and CDR2 YSYEKL. CDR3 sequence reads: CASSRRETLYEQYF. CDR3 nucleotides: TGCGCCAGCAGCCGTAGAGAGACCCTTTACGAGCAGTACTTC.

The table lists this clonotype with many counts. The chain couples TRBV5-1 to TRBJ2-1; D call uncertain. The CDR3 spans 13 residues. Germline V CDR1 and CDR2: SGHRS, YFSETQ. Trimming took 6 bases from V and 4 from J, leaving 11 bases between them. The CDR3 reads CASMQVGYNEQFF. CDR3 DNA: TGCGCCAGCATGCAGGTTGGGTACAATGAGCAGTTCTTC.

This clonotype came up many times. The CDR3 spells CASSEGFYNSPLHF. Here the CDR3 DNA reads TGTGCCAGCAGTGAGGGATTCTATAATTCACCCCTCCACTTT. The chain uses TRBV27 and TRBJ1-6; unclear D gene. Germline CDR1 reads MNHEY; CDR2 reads SMNVEV (reference sequence). The CDR3 has 14 residues. The V end lost 5 bases, the J end lost 3 bases, and 8 bases lay between the germline ends.